This entry lists 9 T cell receptor beta chains sequenced from one sample in a study of CD8+CD57+ T cells in acquired aplastic anemia. The study profiled TCR beta VDJ and CDR3 using genomic DNA as template. TCRdb re-analysed the reads in MiXCR, keeping a single row per CDR3 protein. This sample carries roughly 170,000 distinct CDR3 sequences, around 50% of them seen once, and the ten largest clones take under 15%. Flow cytometry had shown expanded CD8+CD57+ cells in the patients chosen for sequencing. The sample consisted of sorted CD4+, CD8+, or CD8+CD57+ T cells (not recorded which) from PBMCs. Receptor source: a human donor with aplastic anemia.

This clonotype was counted only a few times. The chain links TRBV6-1 to TRBJ1-2, with TRBD1 matching over 8 bases. J gave up 5 bases and V 7 bases, and 9 bases lay outside the gene matches. This CDR3 spans 14 amino acids. Germline V gene sequence: CDR1 MNHNS, CDR2 SASEGT. CDR3 nucleotides: TGTGCCAGCAACGCCAGACAGGGGTTGTATGGCTACACCTTC. Translated, it gives CASNARQGLYGYTF.

J is TRBJ2-1 and V is TRBV19; TRBD2 aligns across 14 bases. CDR3 length: 16 residues. V trimming: 5 bases; J trimming: 7 bases; junction bases outside the gene matches: 7. CDR1 and CDR2 (germline): LNHDA, SQIVND (reference sequence). The CDR3 DNA sequence: TGTGCCAGTAGTGGGGGACTAGCGGGAGTGGGAAATGAGCAGTTCTTC. Its translation: CASSGGLAGVGNEQFF.

This clonotype came up many times. V gene TRBV7-9 combines with J gene TRBJ2-5, with 7 bases aligning to TRBD1. V shed 5 bases, J shed 2 bases, and the junction held 8 bases outside the gene matches. The CDR3 runs 15 residues. The germline gives CDR1 SEHNR, CDR2 FQNEAQ (reference sequence). The CDR3 region is CASSLIDRAQETQYF. The CDR3 nucleotides read TGTGCCAGCAGCCTAATCGACAGGGCTCAAGAGACCCAGTACTTC.

The CDR3 spells CASSVTGTGETGELFF. CDR3 DNA: TGTGCCAGCAGCGTTACCGGGACAGGGGAAACCGGGGAGCTGTTTTTT. The chain is built from TRBV5-6 and TRBJ2-2, with TRBD1 matching over 10 bases. J gave up 5 bases and V 4 bases, and 8 bases lay outside the gene matches. The CDR3 length is 16 residues. Germline V gene data show CDR1 as SGHDT and CDR2 as YYEEEE.

The table lists this clonotype with a count of one. One junction end disagrees with the germline gene, perhaps due to a read error. This chain connects TRBV11-2 to TRBJ2-6; 9 bases are a match to TRBD1. Germline CDR1 SGHAT, CDR2 FQNNGV. CDR3 length: 19 amino acids. Written as DNA, the CDR3 is TGTGCCAGCAGCCCCGACCCGGACAGGGGTTACTCTGGGGCCAACGTCCTGGCTTTC. Translating it yields CASSPDPDRGYSGANVLAF.

Notes on this clonotype: This may come from a read error, since a much larger clone is one base off. V is TRBV19 and J is TRBJ1-4; maybe TRBD1 (6 bases). Germline V gene sequence: CDR1 LNHDA, CDR2 SQIVND (reference sequence). This CDR3 region has 13 residues. V was cut by 8 bases and J by 6 bases, with 13 bases left in between. This CDR3 reads CASQGRNDEKLFF. The CDR3 nucleotides read TGTGCCAGTCAGGGGCGAAATGATGAAAAACTGTTTTTT.

This chain joins TRBV15 and TRBJ1-2, with D uncertain. Germline V gives CDR1 LNHNV, CDR2 YYDKDF (reference sequence). Trimming shortened V by 8 bases and J by 4 bases, and 11 bases separated the two germline ends. The CDR3 extends over 12 amino acids. The CDR3 nucleotides are TGTGCCACCCTTGGCGAAGGCTATGGCTACACCTTC. Translated: CATLGEGYGYTF.

The chain combines TRBV19 with TRBJ1-1; TRBD1 might be the D (6 bases). The CDR3 loop spans 16 amino acids. In germline, CDR1 is LNHDA, CDR2 SQIVND (reference sequence). V lost 8 bases, J lost 1 base, and 20 bases lay in between. The CDR3 is CASRRGLSNTNTEAFF. CDR3 bases: TGTGCCAGTCGCAGGGGTCTCAGTAATACGAACACTGAAGCTTTCTTT.

A few counts support this clonotype. The chain joins TRBV6-4 to TRBJ2-1; 9 positions match TRBD1. The CDR3 contains 14 residues. From germline, CDR1 is MRHNA and CDR2 SNTAGT. V trimming: 4 bases; J trimming: 5 bases; junction bases outside the gene matches: 3. CDR3 in DNA: TGTGCCAGCAGTGGACAGGGGGTAAACAATGAGCAGTTCTTC. It translates to CASSGQGVNNEQFF.